Given below is one T cell receptor (beta chain) in context. Its specificity is unknown. The donors gave bone marrow, and they were healthy. The data originate from a study of cytomegalovirus exposure and HLA in healthy donors. It was with 60 Vbeta and 13 Jbeta primers that the PCR ran. Measured with immunoSEQ multiplex PCR; TCRdb has only the in-frame clones, and not every one. The sample has about 200,000 clones. Findings and caveats of the study: Later work showed greater clonal expansion in HLA-associated TCR beta chains than in equally common others.

Between the trimmed V and J ends, which lost 6 bases and 6 bases, there was a span of 15 bases. The germline gives CDR1 WSHSY, CDR2 SAAADI. The CDR3 extends over 13 amino acids. The receptor was isolated from a man younger than 40 in good health and CMV-seronegative. Sequencing was performed on PBMCs. The V gene is TRBV10-2, the J gene TRBJ2-7, with D possibly TRBD2 on 6 matching bases. CDR3 loop: CASSLALSPEQYF. The CDR3 bases are TGCGCCAGCAGCCTAGCGTTGTCGCCCGAGCAGTACTTC.